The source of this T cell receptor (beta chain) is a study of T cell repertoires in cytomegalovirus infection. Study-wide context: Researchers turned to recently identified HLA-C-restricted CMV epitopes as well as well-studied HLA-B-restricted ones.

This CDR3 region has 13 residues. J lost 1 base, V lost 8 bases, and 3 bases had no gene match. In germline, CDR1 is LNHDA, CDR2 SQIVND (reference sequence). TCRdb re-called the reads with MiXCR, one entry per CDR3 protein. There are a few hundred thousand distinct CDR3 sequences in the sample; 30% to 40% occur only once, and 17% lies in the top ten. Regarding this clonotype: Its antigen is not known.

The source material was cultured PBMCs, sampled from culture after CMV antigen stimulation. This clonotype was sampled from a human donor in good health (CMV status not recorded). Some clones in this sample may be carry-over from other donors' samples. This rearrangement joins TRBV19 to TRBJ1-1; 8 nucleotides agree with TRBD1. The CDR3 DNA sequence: TGTGCCAGTGGGACAGGAGAGAACACTGAAGCTTTCTTT. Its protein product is CASGTGENTEAFF.